This TCR beta chain was obtained from a study of cytomegalovirus exposure and HLA in healthy donors. Trimming stripped 2 bases from V and 5 bases from J, with 16 bases between. This CDR3 comprises 16 residues. CDR1 and CDR2 from the germline V gene are MGHDK and SYGVNS. PCR used 60 Vbeta primers and 13 Jbeta primers. Profiled with immunoSEQ multiplex PCR; TCRdb holds only in-frame clones, not every one. This sample carries nearly 110,000 clones, 60% to 80% of them seen once, and the ten largest clones take 2.5%. The chain couples TRBV25-1 to TRBJ2-1; weak D call: TRBD1 (6 bases). This clonotype originated in a man aged 35 to 55 in good health and CMV-seronegative. What was sequenced was PBMCs. The CDR3 spells CASSEILRQAHNEQFF. The CDR3 bases are TGTGCCAGCAGTGAAATCCTCCGACAGGCCCACAATGAGCAGTTCTTC. The full variable domain, with the rest looked up from reference TRBV25-1 and TRBJ2-1, is EADIYQTPRYLVIGTGKKITLECSQTMGHDKMYWYQQDPGMELHLIHYSYGVNSTEKGDLSSESTVSRIRTEHFPLTLESARPSHTSQYLCASSEILRQAHNEQFFGPGTRLTVL.